This record concerns one TCR beta chain sequence. The source of the sample is a study of CD8+ T cells in alopecia areata. The CDR3 is made up of 15 amino acids. V gave up 7 bases and J gave up 0 bases, with 16 bases separating them. In germline, CDR1 is SGHAT, CDR2 FQNNGV. After isolation, RNA underwent reverse transcription to generate cDNA as the sequencing template. The table came from immunoSEQ multiplex PCR; TCRdb's copy has only in-frame clones and leaves some out. The sample holds some 110,000 clones, approximately 52% seen once. Treatment in this sample: oral pan-JAK inhibitor, 5-10 mg twice daily.

This chain uses TRBV11-2 with TRBJ2-7, with D possibly being TRBD1 or TRBD2 (5 bases each). Sequencing used CD8+ T cells sorted from blood, obtained at week 4, from a patient treated with tofacitinib. The sequence derives from a human donor with alopecia areata. This CDR3 is CASTPRDGFSYEQYF. The CDR3 bases are TGTGCCAGCACGCCCCGGGACGGATTCTCCTACGAGCAGTACTTC.